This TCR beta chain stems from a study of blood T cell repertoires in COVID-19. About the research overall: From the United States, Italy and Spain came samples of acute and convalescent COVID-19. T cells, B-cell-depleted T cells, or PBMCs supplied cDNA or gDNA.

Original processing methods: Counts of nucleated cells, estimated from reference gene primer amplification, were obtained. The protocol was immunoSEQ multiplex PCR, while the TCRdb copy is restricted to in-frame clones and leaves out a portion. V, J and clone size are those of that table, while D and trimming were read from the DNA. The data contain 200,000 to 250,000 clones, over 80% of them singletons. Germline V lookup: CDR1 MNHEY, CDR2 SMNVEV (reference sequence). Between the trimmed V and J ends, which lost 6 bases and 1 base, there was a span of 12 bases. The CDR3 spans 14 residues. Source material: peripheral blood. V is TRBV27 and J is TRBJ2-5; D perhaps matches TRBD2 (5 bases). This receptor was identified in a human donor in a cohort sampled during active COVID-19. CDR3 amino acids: CASRESGPQETQYF. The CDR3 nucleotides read TGTGCCAGCAGAGAGAGCGGCCCCCAAGAGACCCAGTACTTC.